This T cell receptor (beta chain) was obtained from a study of T cell responses to AZD1222 COVID-19 vaccine. Across the whole study: It was second doses at about 4 or about 12 weeks that were pooled. Overall study results and limits: Just five or six AZD1222 recipients were seropositive at baseline. White British people made up most donors, females outnumbered males, and clonal diversity was possibly underestimated. Sampling captured repertoires only after the peak T cell response.

Here immunoSEQ multiplex PCR was the method, and the copy in TCRdb shows in-frame clones only, minus some. The sample consists of about 100,000 clones, about 88% of them appearing once. Germline loops: CDR1 LNHDA, CDR2 SQIVND (reference sequence). The CDR3 has 12 residues. Trimming took off 6 bases at V and 5 bases at J, with 10 bases between the two ends. Turning to this clone: The antigen is unknown.

This specimen consisted of peripheral blood, obtained on day 0 of AZD1222 vaccination. The clonotype originates from an adult in good health. The chain couples TRBV19 to TRBJ2-5; D is unclear. CDR3 amino acids: CASRLAGETQYF. CDR3 sequence (DNA): TGTGCCAGTAGACTCGCAGGCGAGACCCAGTACTTC. Based on the CDR3 plus reference TRBV19 and TRBJ2-5, the full variable domain is DGGITQSPKYLFRKEGQNVTLSCEQNLNHDAMYWYRQDPGQGLRLIYYSQIVNDFQKGDIAEGYSVSREKKESFPLTVTSAQKNPTAFYLCASRLAGETQYFGPGTRLLVL.